This T cell receptor (beta chain) originates from a study of T cell responses to AZD1222 COVID-19 vaccine. Here immunoSEQ multiplex PCR was the method, and the copy in TCRdb shows in-frame clones only, minus some. This sample carries some 110,000 clones, roughly 93% of them seen once, and the ten largest clones take around 1.4%. Trimming removed 2 bases from V and 3 bases from J, with 11 bases in between. The CDR3 length is 15 residues. Germline V gene data show CDR1 as MDHEN and CDR2 as SYDVKM. Second-dose intervals near 4 or 12 weeks were combined. The source material was peripheral blood, sampled 28 days after the second AZD1222 dose. This clonotype originated in an adult who received the AZD1222 COVID-19 vaccine. This chain connects TRBV28 to TRBJ1-5; D gene uncertain. CDR3 sequence reads: CASSLVQTINQPQHF. CDR3 DNA: TGTGCCAGCAGTTTAGTCCAGACTATCAATCAGCCCCAGCATTTT.